This TCR beta chain stems from a study of T cells in Graves' hyperthyroidism and ophthalmopathy. The study, taken as a whole, reports: Clonotypes that were expanded in thyroid above 0.001 mostly appeared in blood too.

The CDR3 extends over 16 amino acids. Losses at the gene ends were 2 bases for V and 0 bases for J; bases not matched to a gene: 6. CDR1 and CDR2 from the germline V gene are MNHEY and SVGAGI. Enrolled ophthalmopathy patients presented with a Clinical Activity Score of at least 3, a NOSPECS grade of at least 4, and disease duration under 3 months. This clonotype was counted a single time. No antigen is known for it. There were TCR beta CDR3 regions amplified from RNA transcripts. TCR CDR3 regions were first amplified by RT-PCR with HTBI primers. TCRdb recomputed calls from the multiplex PCR reads with MiXCR, one row per CDR3 protein. The sample carries fewer than 250,000 distinct CDR3 sequences, 24% recorded once.

This sequence originates from a woman aged 40 to 55 with Graves' ophthalmopathy. The V gene is TRBV6-5, the J gene TRBJ1-1; 7 bases are shared with TRBD1. The sample comprised blood. The chain's CDR3 is CASSYDRDLMNTEAFF. In DNA, the CDR3 is TGTGCCAGCAGTTACGACAGGGACCTTATGAACACTGAAGCTTTCTTT.